What follows are 22 T cell receptor beta chains derived from one specimen sequenced in a study of beta chain features in type 1 diabetes. The entirety of the isolated RNA underwent reverse transcription, so expressed TCRB transcripts were sequenced. Sequencing was performed with immunoSEQ multiplex PCR; in TCRdb, only in-frame clones are kept and a portion is missing. The data hold about 220,000 clones, with roughly a tenth observed a single time. The sample comprised central memory CD4+ T cells from blood. Receptors were obtained from a man aged 18 to 30 in good health.

The sample holds a few counts of this clone. The chain recombines TRBV9 with TRBJ2-7; a possible D gene is TRBD2 (7 bases). This CDR3 has 15 amino acids. Germline V CDR1 and CDR2: SGDLS, YYNGEE. Trimming pared 3 bases from V and 5 bases from J, leaving 18 bases between. The CDR3 loop reads CASSGGGAARHEQYF. For the CDR3, the DNA is TGTGCCAGCAGCGGAGGGGGGGCGGCCCGCCACGAGCAGTACTTC. The entire variable domain, with the rest obtained from reference TRBV9 and TRBJ2-7, is as follows: DSGVTQTPKHLITATGQRVTLRCSPRSGDLSVYWYQQSLDQGLQFLIQYYNGEERAKGNILERFSAQQFPDLHSELNLSSLELGDSALYFCASSGGGAARHEQYFGPGTRLTVT.

This clone has only a few counts. Additional DNA sequences in this sample encode the identical CDR3. V usage is TRBV2 and J usage is TRBJ2-2; TRBD1 agrees at 7 bases. The CDR3 runs 14 residues. Trimming at V came to 6 bases and at J to 0 bases, leaving 1 base not matched to a gene. Germline values: CDR1 SNHLY, CDR2 FYNNEI. CDR3 sequence reads: CASRGQANTGELFF. The CDR3 DNA reads TGTGCCAGCAGAGGACAGGCGAACACCGGGGAGCTGTTTTTT.

The chain has TRBV5-4 and TRBJ2-3; unclear D gene. The CDR3 runs 14 residues. Trimming stripped 4 bases from V and 3 bases from J, with 12 bases between. Germline V gene lookup returns CDR1 SGHNT and CDR2 YYREEE (reference sequence). The DNA for the CDR3 is TGTGCCAGCAGCCCCGCCAGAAGAACAGATACGCAGTATTTT. It encodes CASSPARRTDTQYF.

This clone was recorded a few times. This chain uses TRBV5-6 with TRBJ2-5; D may be TRBD2 (5 bases). The germline V and J ends were trimmed by 7 bases and 5 bases, with 18 bases remaining between them. This CDR3 has 14 residues. The germline gives CDR1 SGHDT, CDR2 YYEEEE. The CDR3 loop is CASLAEAAQETQYF. In DNA, the CDR3 is TGTGCCAGCTTGGCTGAAGCGGCTCAGGAGACCCAGTACTTC.

This clone was seen a few times. The chain is built from TRBV5-1 and TRBJ2-1; 10 positions match TRBD2. The V gene end was trimmed by 2 bases and the J gene end by 4 bases; junction bases not matched to a gene: 3. Germline V gene sequence: CDR1 SGHRS, CDR2 YFSETQ. CDR3 length: 15 amino acids. The CDR3 loop is CASSFLAGDYNEQFF. The CDR3 DNA reads TGCGCCAGCAGCTTTCTAGCGGGGGATTACAATGAGCAGTTCTTC.

This clone was seen more than once but under ten times. Other nucleotide sequences from this sample produce the same CDR3. The chain joins TRBV29-1 to TRBJ2-3, with 8 bases that match TRBD2. The V gene's germline CDR1 is SQVTM and CDR2 ANQGSEA. The CDR3 is 13 amino acids. Trimming at V came to 4 bases and at J to 3 bases, leaving 3 bases not matched to a gene. The chain's CDR3 is CSVGAGGTDTQYF. The CDR3 DNA reads as TGCAGCGTTGGGGCGGGAGGAACAGATACGCAGTATTTT.

This clone was picked up a small number of times. In DNA, the CDR3 is TGTGCCATCAGTGCTGGCGGGAGGGCCGAGGGGACCCAGTACTTC. This translates into CAISAGGRAEGTQYF. V is TRBV10-3 and J is TRBJ2-5; 9 bases are shared with TRBD2. This CDR3 region has 15 residues. The trim removed 4 bases at V and 7 bases at J, leaving 10 bases unmatched. Germline V gene data show CDR1 as ENHRY and CDR2 as SYGVKD.

The V gene is TRBV29-1, the J gene TRBJ2-1, with 8 bases identical to TRBD2. Trimming at V came to 7 bases and at J to 3 bases, leaving 14 bases not matched to a gene. Germline loops: CDR1 SQVTM, CDR2 ANQGSEA. The CDR3 extends over 16 amino acids. For the CDR3, the DNA is TGCAGCGCTAGCGCCCGGAGGAGCGGGAGCTACAATGAGCAGTTCTTC. Residues: CSASARRSGSYNEQFF.

The rearrangement links TRBV30 to TRBJ2-5; a possible D gene is TRBD1 (5 bases). With 2 bases removed from V and 3 bases from J, the gap between germline ends came to 10 bases. Looked up from germline, CDR1 is GTSNPN and CDR2 is SVGIG (reference sequence). This CDR3 comprises 13 residues. CDR3 protein: CAWSFRGKETQYF. The CDR3 DNA reads as TGTGCCTGGAGTTTTAGGGGCAAAGAGACCCAGTACTTC.

This clone was counted only a few times. For the CDR3, the DNA is TGTGCCAGCAGCTTAGTAACAGGATCCTACAATGAGCAGTTCTTC. Translated, it gives CASSLVTGSYNEQFF. V is TRBV7-3 and J is TRBJ2-1; possible D gene TRBD1, 5 bases. The germline V gene encodes CDR1 SGHTA and CDR2 FQGTGA. This CDR3 has 15 amino acids. The V end lost 2 bases, the J end lost 1 base, and 9 bases lay between the germline ends.

The chain uses TRBV27 and TRBJ2-3; 8 nucleotides line up with TRBD2. After removal of 2 bases from V and 2 bases from J, the junction contained 9 bases not matched to a gene. Germline V gene sequence: CDR1 MNHEY, CDR2 SMNVEV (reference sequence). The CDR3 is 17 amino acids. The DNA of the CDR3 is TGTGCCAGCAGTTTACTTGCTAGCGGGTCCCACACAGATACGCAGTATTTT. Amino acids: CASSLLASGSHTDTQYF.

For the CDR3, the DNA is TGCGCCAGCAGCTTGGCAGTAGGACGACCCACAGATACGCAGTATTTT. Its protein is CASSLAVGRPTDTQYF. The V and J genes are TRBV5-1 and TRBJ2-3; D gene uncertain. From germline, CDR1 is SGHRS and CDR2 YFSETQ. CDR3 length: 16 residues. The V end was cut by 0 bases, the J end by 2 bases, with 13 bases between. The entire variable domain, with the rest obtained from reference TRBV5-1 and TRBJ2-3, is as follows: KAGVTQTPRYLIKTRGQQVTLSCSPISGHRSVSWYQQTPGQGLQFLFEYFSETQRNKGNFPGRFSGRQFSNSRSEMNVSTLELGDSALYLCASSLAVGRPTDTQYFGPGTRLTVL.

This clone has a handful of counts. The V and J genes are TRBV6-6 and TRBJ2-1; D uncertain. Trimming removed 8 bases at V and 5 bases at J, with 13 bases between. There are 13 residues in the CDR3. CDR1 is MNHNY and CDR2 is SVGAGI in the germline V gene (reference sequence). Here the CDR3 DNA reads TGTGCCAGCTCTGGCGGAGCCGACAATGAGCAGTTCTTC. Translation: CASSGGADNEQFF.

This rearrangement joins TRBV5-1 to TRBJ2-7; tentatively, D is TRBD1 (5 bases). Germline V gene sequence: CDR1 SGHRS, CDR2 YFSETQ. V lost 1 base and J lost 0, with 8 bases in between. The CDR3 covers 14 residues. The CDR3 is CASSLQGASYEQYF. The CDR3 DNA is TGCGCCAGCAGCTTGCAAGGGGCCTCCTACGAGCAGTACTTC.

This clone was recorded at least ten times. The chain joins TRBV30 to TRBJ2-7; D might be TRBD1 (6 bases). This CDR3 comprises 15 residues. The germline V and J ends were trimmed by 8 bases and 0 bases, with 20 bases remaining between them. Germline CDR1 reads GTSNPN; CDR2 reads SVGIG (reference sequence). The CDR3 DNA reads as TGTGCCGCCAACCTCCCGACAGGCAACTCCTACGAGCAGTACTTC. Amino acid sequence: CAANLPTGNSYEQYF.

On this clone itself: A far larger clone lies a single base away; this is likely a read error. The chain recombines TRBV30 with TRBJ2-7; D possibly corresponds to TRBD2 (5 bases). V was shortened by 1 base and J by 2 bases, with 12 bases between the two germline ends. Germline V gene sequence: CDR1 GTSNPN, CDR2 SVGIG (reference sequence). This CDR3 has 14 amino acids. Written as DNA, the CDR3 is TGTGCCTGGAGTGGACGGGCGGGCGCCTACGAGCAGTACTTC. Translating it yields CAWSGRAGAYEQYF.

This clone turned up a few times. The chain carries TRBV6-4 and TRBJ2-1; weak D call: TRBD1 (5 bases). V lost 0 bases and J lost 11, with 8 bases in between. This CDR3 region has 12 residues. Germline lookup yields CDR1 MRHNA and CDR2 SNTAGT. CDR3 sequence: CASSDSQGKQFF. CDR3 nucleotides: TGTGCCAGCAGTGACTCCCAGGGCAAGCAGTTCTTC.

This clone was detected many times. V is TRBV5-1 and J is TRBJ1-1; D unclear. V was trimmed by 0 bases and J by 1 base, leaving 7 bases between them. Germline CDR1 is SGHRS and CDR2 is YFSETQ. The CDR3 has 14 amino acids. In nucleotides, the CDR3 is TGCGCCAGCAGCTTGGTTGGAGGGAACACTGAAGCTTTCTTT. This translates into CASSLVGGNTEAFF.

This clone was counted a few times. In DNA form, the CDR3 reads TGCGCCAGCAGCCAAGGCCAACAAGAGACCCAGTACTTC. Amino acid sequence: CASSQGQQETQYF. The chain combines TRBV4-1 with TRBJ2-5, with D unresolved. Germline V lookup: CDR1 MGHRA, CDR2 YSYEKL. This CDR3 is built from 13 residues. V lost 1 base to trimming and J lost 2 bases, with 5 bases between them.

J is TRBJ1-5 and V is TRBV6-6, with D possibly matching TRBD1 (6 bases). CDR1 and CDR2 (germline): MNHNY, SVGAGI (reference sequence). Deletions cut 6 bases from V and 2 bases from J, with 14 bases between. This CDR3 contains 15 residues. The chain's CDR3 is CASRIAAGGNQPQHF. CDR3 bases: TGTGCCAGCAGAATCGCGGCAGGGGGCAATCAGCCCCAGCATTTT.

This clone was seen only a few times. This rearrangement joins TRBV7-7 to TRBJ1-1, with D unresolved. The germline V gene has CDR1 SSHAT and CDR2 FNYEAQ (reference sequence). Trimming left V 1 base short and J 1 base short, with 4 bases between. This CDR3 comprises 13 residues. CDR3 sequence reads: CASSLERNTEAFF. The CDR3 nucleotides read TGTGCCAGCAGCTTAGAGCGGAACACTGAAGCTTTCTTT.

The V gene is TRBV29-1, the J gene TRBJ1-1; D is undetermined. CDR1 and CDR2 (germline): SQVTM, ANQGSEA. Trimming took off 3 bases at V and 11 bases at J, with 16 bases between the two ends. There are 12 residues in the CDR3. The CDR3 nucleotides read TGCAGCGTTGACCACGGGGATCTCGTCGCTTTCTTT. Protein product: CSVDHGDLVAFF.